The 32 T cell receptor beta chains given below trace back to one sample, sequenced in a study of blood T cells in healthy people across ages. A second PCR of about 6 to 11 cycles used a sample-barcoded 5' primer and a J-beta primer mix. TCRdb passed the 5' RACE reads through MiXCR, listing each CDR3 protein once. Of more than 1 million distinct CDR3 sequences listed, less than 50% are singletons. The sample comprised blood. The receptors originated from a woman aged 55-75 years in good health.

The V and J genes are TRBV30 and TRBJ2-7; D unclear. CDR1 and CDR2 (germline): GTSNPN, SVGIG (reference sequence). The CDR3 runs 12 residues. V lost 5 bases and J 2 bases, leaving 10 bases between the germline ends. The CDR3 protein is CAWGATTYEQYF. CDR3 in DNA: TGTGCCTGGGGAGCGACAACCTACGAGCAGTACTTC.

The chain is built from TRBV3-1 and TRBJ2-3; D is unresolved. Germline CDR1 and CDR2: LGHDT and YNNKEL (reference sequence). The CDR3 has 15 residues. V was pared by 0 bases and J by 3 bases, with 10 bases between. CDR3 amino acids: CASSQEPLPTDTQYF. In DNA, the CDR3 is TGTGCCAGCAGCCAAGAACCCCTCCCTACAGATACGCAGTATTTT.

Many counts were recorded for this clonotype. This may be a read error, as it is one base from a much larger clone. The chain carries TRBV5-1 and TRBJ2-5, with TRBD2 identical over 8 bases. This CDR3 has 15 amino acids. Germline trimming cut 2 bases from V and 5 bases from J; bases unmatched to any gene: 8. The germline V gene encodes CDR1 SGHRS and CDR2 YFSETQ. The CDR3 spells CASSFASGSGETQYF. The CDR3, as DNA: TGCGCCAGCAGCTTTGCTAGCGGGTCGGGGGAGACCCAGTACTTC.

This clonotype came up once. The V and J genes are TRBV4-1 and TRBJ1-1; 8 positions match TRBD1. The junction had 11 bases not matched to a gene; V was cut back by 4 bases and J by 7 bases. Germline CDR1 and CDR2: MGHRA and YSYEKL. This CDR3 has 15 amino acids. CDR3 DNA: TGCGCCAGCAGCCTCGCTCCCAGGGGGCACGGTGAAGCTTTCTTT. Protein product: CASSLAPRGHGEAFF.

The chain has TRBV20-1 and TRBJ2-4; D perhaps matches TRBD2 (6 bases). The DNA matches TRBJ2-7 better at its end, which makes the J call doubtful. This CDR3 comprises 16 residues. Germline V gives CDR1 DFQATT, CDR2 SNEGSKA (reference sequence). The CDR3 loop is CSARDPRGGTFYEQYF. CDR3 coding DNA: TGCAGTGCTAGAGATCCCCGAGGAGGGACCTTCTACGAGCAGTACTTC.

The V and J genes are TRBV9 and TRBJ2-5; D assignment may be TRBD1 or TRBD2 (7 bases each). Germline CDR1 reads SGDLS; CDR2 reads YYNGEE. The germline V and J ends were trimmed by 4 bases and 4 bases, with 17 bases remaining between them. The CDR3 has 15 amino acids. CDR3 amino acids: CASSTRQGGGETQYF. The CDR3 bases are TGTGCCAGCAGCACCCGACAGGGCGGGGGAGAGACCCAGTACTTC.

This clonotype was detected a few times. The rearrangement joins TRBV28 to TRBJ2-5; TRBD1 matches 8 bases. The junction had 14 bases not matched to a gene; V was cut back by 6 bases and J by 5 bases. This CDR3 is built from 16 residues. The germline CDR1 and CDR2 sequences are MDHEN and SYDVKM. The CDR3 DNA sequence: TGTGCCAGCAGCCCCAGCGGCAGGGGGCTTGATGAGACCCAGTACTTC. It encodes CASSPSGRGLDETQYF.

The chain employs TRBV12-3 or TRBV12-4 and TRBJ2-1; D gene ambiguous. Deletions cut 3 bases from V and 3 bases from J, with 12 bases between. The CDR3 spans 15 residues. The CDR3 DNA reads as TGTGCCAGCAGTTTCTGGACCCACGACTACAATGAGCAGTTCTTC. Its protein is CASSFWTHDYNEQFF.

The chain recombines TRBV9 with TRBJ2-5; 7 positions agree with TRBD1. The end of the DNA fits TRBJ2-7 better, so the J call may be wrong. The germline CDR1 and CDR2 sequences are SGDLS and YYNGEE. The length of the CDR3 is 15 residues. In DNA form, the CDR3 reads TGTGCCAGCAGCGCCCACAGGGGTCTAGGAAACGAGCAGTACTTC. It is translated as CASSAHRGLGNEQYF.

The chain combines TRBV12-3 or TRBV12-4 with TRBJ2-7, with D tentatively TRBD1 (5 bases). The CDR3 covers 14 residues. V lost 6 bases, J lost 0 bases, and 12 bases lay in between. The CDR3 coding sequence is TGTGCCAGCAGCAGGACATTCAGCTCCTACGAGCAGTACTTC. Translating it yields CASSRTFSSYEQYF.

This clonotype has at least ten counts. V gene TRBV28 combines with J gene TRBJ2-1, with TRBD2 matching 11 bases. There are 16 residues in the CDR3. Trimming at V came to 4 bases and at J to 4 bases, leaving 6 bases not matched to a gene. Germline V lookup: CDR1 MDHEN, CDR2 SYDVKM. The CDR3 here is CASSSTSGIYYNEQFF. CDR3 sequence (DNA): TGTGCCAGCAGTTCGACTAGCGGGATTTATTACAATGAGCAGTTCTTC.

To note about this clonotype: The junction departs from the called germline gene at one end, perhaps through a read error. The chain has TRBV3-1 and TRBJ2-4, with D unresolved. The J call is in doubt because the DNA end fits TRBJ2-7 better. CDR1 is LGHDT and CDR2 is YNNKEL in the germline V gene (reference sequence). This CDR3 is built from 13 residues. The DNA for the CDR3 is TGTGCCAGCAGCCAAGTTCCCTCCTCCGAGCAGTACTTC. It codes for CASSQVPSSEQYF.

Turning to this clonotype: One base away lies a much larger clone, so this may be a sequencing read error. CDR3 in amino acids: CASIEGYEQYF. As DNA, the CDR3 is TGTGCCAGCATTGAGGGCTACGAGCAGTACTTC. V and J are TRBV6-1 and TRBJ2-7; D is perhaps TRBD2 (5 bases). Deletions cut 7 bases from V and 3 bases from J, with 7 bases between. The CDR3 is made up of 11 amino acids. The germline V gene encodes CDR1 MNHNS and CDR2 SASEGT.

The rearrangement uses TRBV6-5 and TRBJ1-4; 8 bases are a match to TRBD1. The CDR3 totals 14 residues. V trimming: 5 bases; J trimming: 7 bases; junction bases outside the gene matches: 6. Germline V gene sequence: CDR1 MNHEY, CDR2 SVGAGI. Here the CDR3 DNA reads TGTGCCAGCAGTGGAACAGGGGGTAGTGAAAAACTGTTTTTT. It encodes CASSGTGGSEKLFF.

The CDR3 protein is CSAPGPTYNEQFF. CDR3 nucleotides: TGCAGTGCCCCGGGACCGACCTACAATGAGCAGTTCTTC. This chain connects TRBV20-1 to TRBJ2-1; D is tentatively TRBD1 or TRBD2 (5 bases each). The V end was cut by 6 bases, the J end by 2 bases, with 11 bases between. The CDR3 loop spans 13 amino acids. Germline V gene data show CDR1 as DFQATT and CDR2 as SNEGSKA (reference sequence).

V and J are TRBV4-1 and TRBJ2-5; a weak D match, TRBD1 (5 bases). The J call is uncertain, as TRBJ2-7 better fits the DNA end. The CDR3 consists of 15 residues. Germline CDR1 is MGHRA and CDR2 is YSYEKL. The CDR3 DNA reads TGCGCCAGCAGCCAAGAAAGCAGGGTAGGGTACGAGCAGTACTTC. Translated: CASSQESRVGYEQYF.

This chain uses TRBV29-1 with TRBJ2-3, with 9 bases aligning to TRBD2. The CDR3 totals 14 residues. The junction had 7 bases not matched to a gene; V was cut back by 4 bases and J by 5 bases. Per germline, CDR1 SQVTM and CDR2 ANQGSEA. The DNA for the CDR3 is TGCAGCGTTGTAGTTAGCGGGAGAATAGATACGCAGTATTTT. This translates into CSVVVSGRIDTQYF.

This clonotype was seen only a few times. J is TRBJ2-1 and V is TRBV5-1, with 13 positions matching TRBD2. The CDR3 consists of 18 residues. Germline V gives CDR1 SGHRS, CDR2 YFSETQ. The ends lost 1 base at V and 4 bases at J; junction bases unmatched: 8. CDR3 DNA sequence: TGCGCCAGCAGCTTGTCACTAGCGGGAGGGTCCCCATACAATGAGCAGTTCTTC. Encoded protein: CASSLSLAGGSPYNEQFF.

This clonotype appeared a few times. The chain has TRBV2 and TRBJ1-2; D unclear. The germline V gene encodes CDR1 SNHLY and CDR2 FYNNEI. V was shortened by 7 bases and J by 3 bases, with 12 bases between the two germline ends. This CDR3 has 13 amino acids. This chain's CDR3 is CASTEGSDYGYTF. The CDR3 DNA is TGTGCCAGCACCGAGGGAAGTGACTATGGCTACACCTTC.

This chain's CDR3 is CATSDRHRGTDTQYF. Here the CDR3 DNA reads TGTGCCACCAGTGATAGGCACAGGGGCACAGATACGCAGTATTTT. The rearrangement uses TRBV24-1 and TRBJ2-3; perhaps TRBD1 as D (6 bases). Per germline, CDR1 KGHDR and CDR2 SFDVKD. The CDR3 sequence is 15 residues long. The V end was cut by 3 bases, the J end by 1 base, with 10 bases between.

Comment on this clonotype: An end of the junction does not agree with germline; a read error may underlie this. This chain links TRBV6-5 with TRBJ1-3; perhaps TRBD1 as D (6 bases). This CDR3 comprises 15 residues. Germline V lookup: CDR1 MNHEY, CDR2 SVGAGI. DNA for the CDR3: TGTGCCAGCCTCAGGACAGCAGACTCTGGAGACACCATATATTTT. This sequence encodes CASLRTADSGDTIYF.

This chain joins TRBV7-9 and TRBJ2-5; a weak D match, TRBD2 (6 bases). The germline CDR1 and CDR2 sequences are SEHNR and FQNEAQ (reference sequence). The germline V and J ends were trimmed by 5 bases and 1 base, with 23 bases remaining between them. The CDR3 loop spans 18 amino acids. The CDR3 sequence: CASSHRGVGRRIQETQYF. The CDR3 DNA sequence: TGTGCCAGCAGCCATCGTGGAGTGGGGAGGAGGATCCAAGAGACCCAGTACTTC. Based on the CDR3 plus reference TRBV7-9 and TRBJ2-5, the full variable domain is DTGVSQNPRHKITKRGQNVTFRCDPISEHNRLYWYRQTLGQGPEFLTYFQNEAQLEKSRLLSDRFSAERPKGSFSTLEIQRTEQGDSAMYLCASSHRGVGRRIQETQYFGPGTRLLVL.

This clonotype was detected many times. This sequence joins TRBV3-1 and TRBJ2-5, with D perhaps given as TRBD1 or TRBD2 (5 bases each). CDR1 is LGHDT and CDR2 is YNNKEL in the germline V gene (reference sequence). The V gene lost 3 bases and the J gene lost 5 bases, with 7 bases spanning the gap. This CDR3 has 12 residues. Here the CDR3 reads CASSQGEETQYF. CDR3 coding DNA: TGTGCCAGCAGCCAGGGGGAGGAGACCCAGTACTTC.

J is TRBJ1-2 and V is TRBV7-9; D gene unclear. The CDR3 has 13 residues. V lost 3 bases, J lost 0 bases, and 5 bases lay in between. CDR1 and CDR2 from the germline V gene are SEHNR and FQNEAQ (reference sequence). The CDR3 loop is CASSFDANYGYTF. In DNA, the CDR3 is TGTGCCAGCAGCTTCGACGCTAACTATGGCTACACCTTC. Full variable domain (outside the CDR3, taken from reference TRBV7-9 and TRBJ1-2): DTGVSQNPRHKITKRGQNVTFRCDPISEHNRLYWYRQTLGQGPEFLTYFQNEAQLEKSRLLSDRFSAERPKGSFSTLEIQRTEQGDSAMYLCASSFDANYGYTFGSGTRLTVV.

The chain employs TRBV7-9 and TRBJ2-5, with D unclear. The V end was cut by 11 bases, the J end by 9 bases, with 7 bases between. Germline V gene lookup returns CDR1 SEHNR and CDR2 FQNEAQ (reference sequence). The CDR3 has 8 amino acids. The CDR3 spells CASPAQYF. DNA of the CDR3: TGTGCCTCCCCGGCCCAGTACTTC.

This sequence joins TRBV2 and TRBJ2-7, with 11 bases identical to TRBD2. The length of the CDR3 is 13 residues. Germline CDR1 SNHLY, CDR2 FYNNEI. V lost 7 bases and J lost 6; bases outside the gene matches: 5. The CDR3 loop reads CASTTSGRGEQYF. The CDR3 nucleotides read TGTGCCAGCACTACTAGCGGGAGAGGCGAGCAGTACTTC.

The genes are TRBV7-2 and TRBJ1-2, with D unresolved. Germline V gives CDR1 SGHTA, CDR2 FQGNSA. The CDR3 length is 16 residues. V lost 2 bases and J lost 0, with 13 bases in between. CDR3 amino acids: CASSLPEVGANYGYTF. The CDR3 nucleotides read TGTGCCAGCAGCTTACCTGAGGTGGGAGCTAACTATGGCTACACCTTC.

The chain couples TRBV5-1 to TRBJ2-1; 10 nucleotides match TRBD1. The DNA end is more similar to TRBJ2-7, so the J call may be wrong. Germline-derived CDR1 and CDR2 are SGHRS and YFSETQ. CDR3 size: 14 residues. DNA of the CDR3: TGCGCCAGCTCTGACAGGGGGCGCGACTACGAGCAGTACTTC. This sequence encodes CASSDRGRDYEQYF.

Here the CDR3 reads CSARLRSSYNSPLHF. In DNA, the CDR3 is TGCAGTGCTAGACTTCGTAGCTCCTATAATTCACCCCTCCACTTT. The chain links TRBV20-1 to TRBJ1-6, with D unclear. V was trimmed by 2 bases and J by 0 bases, leaving 8 bases between them. The germline CDR1 and CDR2 sequences are DFQATT and SNEGSKA (reference sequence). The CDR3 loop spans 15 amino acids.

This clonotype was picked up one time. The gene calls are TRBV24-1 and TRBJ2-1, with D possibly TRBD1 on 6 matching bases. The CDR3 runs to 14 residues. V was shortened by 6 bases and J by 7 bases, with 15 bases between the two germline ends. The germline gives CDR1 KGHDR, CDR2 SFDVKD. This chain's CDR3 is CATSTTGWGNEQFF. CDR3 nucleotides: TGTGCCACCAGTACAACAGGGTGGGGAAATGAGCAGTTCTTC.

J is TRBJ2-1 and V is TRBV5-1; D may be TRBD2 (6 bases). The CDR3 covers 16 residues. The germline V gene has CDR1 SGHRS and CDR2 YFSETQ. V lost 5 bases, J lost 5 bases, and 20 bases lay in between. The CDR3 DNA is TGCGCCAGCAGTTATCTGGGGGGACCCAACGACAATGAGCAGTTCTTC. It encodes CASSYLGGPNDNEQFF.

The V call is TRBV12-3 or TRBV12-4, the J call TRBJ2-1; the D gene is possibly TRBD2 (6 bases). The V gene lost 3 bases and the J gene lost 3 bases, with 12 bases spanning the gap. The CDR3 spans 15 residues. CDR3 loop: CASSFGGGNYNEQFF. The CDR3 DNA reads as TGTGCCAGCAGTTTTGGCGGAGGGAACTACAATGAGCAGTTCTTC.